Sequencing of this T cell receptor (beta chain) was carried out in a study of blood T cell repertoires in COVID-19. As for the study in general: Both acute and convalescent COVID-19 samples were obtained from the United States, Italy and Spain. In each case, the material was cDNA or gDNA derived from T cells, B-cell-depleted T cells, or PBMCs.

As originally analysed: Estimates of nucleated cell counts were drawn from the amplification of reference gene primers. The data were produced by immunoSEQ multiplex PCR, yet TCRdb's version contains in-frame clones alone and is incomplete. V and J calls plus clone size are reproduced from that table; the DNA served to infer D and trimming. Of 60,000 to 90,000 clones listed, over 80% are singletons. The V segment lost 4 bases and the J segment 4 bases; nucleotides outside the gene matches: 7. CDR1 is LNHDA and CDR2 is SQIVND in the germline V gene (reference sequence). The CDR3 runs 16 residues. The sequencing sample was made of peripheral blood. The chain uses TRBV19 and TRBJ1-2; 12 bases are a match to TRBD1. The source of this sequence is a man aged 55 to 70 with active or convalescent COVID-19. CDR3 coding DNA: TGTGCCAGTAGTACTGCGGGACAGGGGGCGGGCTATGGCTACACCTTC. Translated, it gives CASSTAGQGAGYGYTF.